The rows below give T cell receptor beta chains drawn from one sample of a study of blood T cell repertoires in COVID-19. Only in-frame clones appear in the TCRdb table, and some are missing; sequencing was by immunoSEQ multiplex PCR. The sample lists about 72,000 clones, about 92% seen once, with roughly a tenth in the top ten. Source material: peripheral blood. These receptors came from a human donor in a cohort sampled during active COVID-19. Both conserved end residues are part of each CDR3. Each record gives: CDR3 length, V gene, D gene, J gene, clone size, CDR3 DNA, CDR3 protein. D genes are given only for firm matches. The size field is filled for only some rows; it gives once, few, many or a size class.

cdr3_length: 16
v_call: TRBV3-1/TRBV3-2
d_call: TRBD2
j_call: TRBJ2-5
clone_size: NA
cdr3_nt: TGTGCCAGCAGCCAAGATGCCGCGGGGGGTCGGGAGACCCAGTACTTC
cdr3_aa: CASSQDAAGGRETQYF

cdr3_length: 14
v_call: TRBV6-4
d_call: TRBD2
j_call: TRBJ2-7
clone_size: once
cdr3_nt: TGTGCCAGCAGGGAGCTAGCGGGAGGCTACGAGCAGTACTTC
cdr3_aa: CASRELAGGYEQYF

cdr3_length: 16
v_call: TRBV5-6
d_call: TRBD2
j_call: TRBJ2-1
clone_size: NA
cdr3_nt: TGTGCCAGCAGCTTTATGGGACTAGCGGGAGCCAATGAGCAGTTCTTC
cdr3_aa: CASSFMGLAGANEQFF

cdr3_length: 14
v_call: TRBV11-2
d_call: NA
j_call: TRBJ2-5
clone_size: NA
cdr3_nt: TGTGCCAGCAGCAACCCAAGGGGGATTGAGACCCAGTACTTC
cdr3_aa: CASSNPRGIETQYF

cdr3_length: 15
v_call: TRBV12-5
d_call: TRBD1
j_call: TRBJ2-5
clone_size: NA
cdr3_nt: TGTGCTAGTGGTTTGGACAGGGGCCAAGGAGAGACCCAGTACTTC
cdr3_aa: CASGLDRGQGETQYF

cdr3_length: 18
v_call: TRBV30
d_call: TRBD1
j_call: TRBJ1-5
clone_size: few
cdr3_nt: TGTGCCTGGAGTGGGGCCGGAGGGGGCGCCCAGGGGTGGCAGCCCCAGCATTTT
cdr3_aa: CAWSGAGGGAQGWQPQHF

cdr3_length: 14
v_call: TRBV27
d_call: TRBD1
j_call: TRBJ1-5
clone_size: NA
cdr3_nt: TGTGCCAGCTCCAGGGGACAGTCGAGTCAGCCCCAGCATTTT
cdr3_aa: CASSRGQSSQPQHF

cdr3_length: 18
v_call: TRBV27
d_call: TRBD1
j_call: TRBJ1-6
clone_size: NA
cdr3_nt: TGTGCCAGCAGTTCTCTAGGGGGCTTCAGCTCCTATAATTCACCCCTCCACTTT
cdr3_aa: CASSSLGGFSSYNSPLHF

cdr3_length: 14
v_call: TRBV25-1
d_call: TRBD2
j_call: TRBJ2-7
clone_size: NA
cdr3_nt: TGTGCCAGCAGTGTACCTAGCGGTGCTTACGAGCAGTACTTC
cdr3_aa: CASSVPSGAYEQYF

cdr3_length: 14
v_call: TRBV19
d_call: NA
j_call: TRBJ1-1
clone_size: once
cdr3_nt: TGTGCCAGTAGTGGTTCAGGTTTTGTTACTGAAGCTTTCTTT
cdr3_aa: CASSGSGFVTEAFF

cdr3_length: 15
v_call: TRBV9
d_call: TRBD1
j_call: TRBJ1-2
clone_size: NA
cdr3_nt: TGTGCCAGCAGCGTAGGGGACAGGGCTAACTATGGCTACACCTTC
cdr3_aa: CASSVGDRANYGYTF

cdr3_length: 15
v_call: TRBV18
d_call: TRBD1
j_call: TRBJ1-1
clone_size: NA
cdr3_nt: TGTGCCAGCTCACCACCCGGGACAGGGAGGGGTGAAGCTTTCTTT
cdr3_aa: CASSPPGTGRGEAFF

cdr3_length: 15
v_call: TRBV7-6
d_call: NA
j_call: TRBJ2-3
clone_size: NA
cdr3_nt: TGTGCCAGCAGCTTAGCGCTAGAGGGCACAGATACGCAGTATTTT
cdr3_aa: CASSLALEGTDTQYF

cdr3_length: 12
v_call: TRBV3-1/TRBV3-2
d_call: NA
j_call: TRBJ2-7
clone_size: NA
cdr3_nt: TGTGCCAGCAGCACCTACTCCTACGAGCAGTACTTC
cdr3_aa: CASSTYSYEQYF

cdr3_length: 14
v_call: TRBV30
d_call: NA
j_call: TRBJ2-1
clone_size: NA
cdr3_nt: TGTGCCTGGGAGACTCGACGCTCCTACAATGAGCAGTTCTTC
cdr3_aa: CAWETRRSYNEQFF

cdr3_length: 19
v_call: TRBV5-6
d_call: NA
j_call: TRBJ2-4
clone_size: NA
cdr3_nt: TGTGCCAGCAGCTTGTTTTTAACAGGAGATCTTCTAGCCAAAAACATTCAGTACTTC
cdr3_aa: CASSLFLTGDLLAKNIQYF

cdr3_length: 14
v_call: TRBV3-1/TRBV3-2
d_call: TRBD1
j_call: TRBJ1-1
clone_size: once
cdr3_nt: TGTGCCAGCAGCTCCGGGACAGGGTCGTCTGAAGCTTTCTTT
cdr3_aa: CASSSGTGSSEAFF

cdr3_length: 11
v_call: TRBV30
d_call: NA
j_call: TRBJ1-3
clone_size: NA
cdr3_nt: TGTGCCTCGACAGCTGGAAACACCATATATTTT
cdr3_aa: CASTAGNTIYF

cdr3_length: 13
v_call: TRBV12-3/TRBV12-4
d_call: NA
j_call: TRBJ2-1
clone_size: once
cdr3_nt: TGTGCCAGCAGTTCCGGGGCCTACAATGAGCAGTTCTTC
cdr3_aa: CASSSGAYNEQFF

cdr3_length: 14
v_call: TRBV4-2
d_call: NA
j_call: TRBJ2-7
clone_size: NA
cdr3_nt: TGTGCCAGCAGCCAAGGAGATGGACAGTACGAGCAGTACTTC
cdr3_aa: CASSQGDGQYEQYF

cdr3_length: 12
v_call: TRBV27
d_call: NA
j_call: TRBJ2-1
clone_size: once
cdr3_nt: TGTGCCAGCAGTTTCCAGGGCAATGAGCAGTTCTTC
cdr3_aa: CASSFQGNEQFF

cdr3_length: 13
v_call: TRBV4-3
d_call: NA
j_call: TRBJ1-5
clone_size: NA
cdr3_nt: TGCGCCAGCAGCCAATACAGGGCTCAGCCCCAGCATTTT
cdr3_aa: CASSQYRAQPQHF

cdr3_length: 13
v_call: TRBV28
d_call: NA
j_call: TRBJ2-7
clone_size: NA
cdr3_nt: TGTGCCAGCAAAAACGGACAGACCTACGAGCAGTACTTC
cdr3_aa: CASKNGQTYEQYF

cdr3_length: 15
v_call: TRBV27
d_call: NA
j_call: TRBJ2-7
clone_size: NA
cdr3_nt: TGTGCCAGCAGTATTACACGGGAGATTCGGTTCGAGCAGTACTTC
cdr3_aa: CASSITREIRFEQYF

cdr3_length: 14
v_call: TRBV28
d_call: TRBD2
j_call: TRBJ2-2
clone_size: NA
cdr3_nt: TGTGCCAGCAGTTTAGTAGCGGGAAAGGGGGAGCTGTTTTTT
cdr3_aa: CASSLVAGKGELFF

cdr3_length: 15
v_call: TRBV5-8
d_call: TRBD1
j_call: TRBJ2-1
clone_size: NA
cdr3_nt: TGTGCCAGCAGCGGAAGGACAGGGACCTACAATGAGCAGTTCTTC
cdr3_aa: CASSGRTGTYNEQFF

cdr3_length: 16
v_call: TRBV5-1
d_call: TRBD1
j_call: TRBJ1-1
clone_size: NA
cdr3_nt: TGCGCCAGCAGCTTTTTTTCGACAGGGCTGAACACTGAAGCTTTCTTT
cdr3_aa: CASSFFSTGLNTEAFF

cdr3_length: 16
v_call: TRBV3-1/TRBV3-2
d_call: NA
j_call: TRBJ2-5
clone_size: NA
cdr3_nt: TGTGCCAGCAGCCATGGATTCGGGACACCCTTTGAGCCCCAGTACTTC
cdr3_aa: CASSHGFGTPFEPQYF

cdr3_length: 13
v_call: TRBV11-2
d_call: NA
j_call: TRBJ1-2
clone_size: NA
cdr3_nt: TGTGCCAGCAGCTTAGTATCAGAGGAGGGCTACACCTTC
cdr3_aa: CASSLVSEEGYTF

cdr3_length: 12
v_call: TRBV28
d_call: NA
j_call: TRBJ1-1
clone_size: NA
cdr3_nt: TGTGCCAGCAGTGTGACCGGGACTGGGGGTTTCTTT
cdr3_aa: CASSVTGTGGFF

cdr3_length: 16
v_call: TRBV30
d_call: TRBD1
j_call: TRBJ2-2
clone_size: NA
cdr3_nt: TGTGCCTCCTCTATTGGGGGACAGACTAACACCGGGGAGCTGTTTTTT
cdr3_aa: CASSIGGQTNTGELFF

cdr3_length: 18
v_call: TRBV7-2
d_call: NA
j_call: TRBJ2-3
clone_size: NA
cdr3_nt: TGTGCCAGCAGCTTTCCCATGGGCGGGCCGGGTAGTCCCAGGCCGCAGTATTTT
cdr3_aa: CASSFPMGGPGSPRPQYF

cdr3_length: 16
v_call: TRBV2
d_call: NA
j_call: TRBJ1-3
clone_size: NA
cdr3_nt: TGTGCCAGCAGGGGTGCACAGGCCGACTCTGGAAACACCATATATTTT
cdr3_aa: CASRGAQADSGNTIYF

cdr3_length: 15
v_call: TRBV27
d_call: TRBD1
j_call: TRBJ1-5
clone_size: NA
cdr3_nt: TGTGCCAGCAGTGTGACAGGGGAAAGCAATCAGCCCCAGCATTTT
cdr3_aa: CASSVTGESNQPQHF

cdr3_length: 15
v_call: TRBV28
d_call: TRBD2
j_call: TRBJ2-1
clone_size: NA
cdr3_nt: TGTGCCAGCAGTCCTGGACTAGCTACCTACAATGAGCAGTTCTTC
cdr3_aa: CASSPGLATYNEQFF

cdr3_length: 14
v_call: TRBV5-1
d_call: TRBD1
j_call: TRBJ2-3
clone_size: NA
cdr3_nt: TGCGCCAGCAGCTCCGGGACAGACACAGATACGCAGTATTTT
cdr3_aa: CASSSGTDTDTQYF

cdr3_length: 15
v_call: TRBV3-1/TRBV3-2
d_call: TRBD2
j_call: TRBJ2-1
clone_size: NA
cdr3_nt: TGTGCCAGCAGCCAAGGCGGGAGGGCCTACAATGAGCAGTTCTTC
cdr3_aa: CASSQGGRAYNEQFF

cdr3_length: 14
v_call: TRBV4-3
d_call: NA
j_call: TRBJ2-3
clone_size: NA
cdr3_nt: TGCGCCAGCAGCCAAGATTTTGAGGGGAGGACGCAGTATTTT
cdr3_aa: CASSQDFEGRTQYF

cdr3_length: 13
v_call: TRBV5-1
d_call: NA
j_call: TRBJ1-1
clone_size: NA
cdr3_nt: TGCGCCAGCAGCGGGGCGGGGGTTGCGGGAGCTTTCTTT
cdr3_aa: CASSGAGVAGAFF

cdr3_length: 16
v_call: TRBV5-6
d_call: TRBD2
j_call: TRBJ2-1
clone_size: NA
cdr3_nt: TGTGCCAGCAGCTCCCCGGGACTAGCGGGTTATAATGAGCAGTTCTTC
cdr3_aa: CASSSPGLAGYNEQFF

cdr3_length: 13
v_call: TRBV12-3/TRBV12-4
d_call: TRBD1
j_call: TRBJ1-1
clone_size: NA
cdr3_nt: TGTGCCAGCAGCCAGGGGGCGACGGGCGAAGCTTTCTTT
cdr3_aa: CASSQGATGEAFF

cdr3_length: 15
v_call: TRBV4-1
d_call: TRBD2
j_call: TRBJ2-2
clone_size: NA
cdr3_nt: TGCGCCAGCAGCCAAACCCTAGCGGGCACCGGGGAGCTGTTTTTT
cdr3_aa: CASSQTLAGTGELFF

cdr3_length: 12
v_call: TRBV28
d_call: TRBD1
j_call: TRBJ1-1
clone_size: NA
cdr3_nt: TGTGCCAGCAGCCCCCCGACAGGGGGGGCTTTCTTT
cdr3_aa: CASSPPTGGAFF

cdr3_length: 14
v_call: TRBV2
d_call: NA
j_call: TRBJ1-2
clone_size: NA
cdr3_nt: TGTGCCAGCAGTGGGCAGGGGTTGTCCTATGGCTACACCTTC
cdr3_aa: CASSGQGLSYGYTF

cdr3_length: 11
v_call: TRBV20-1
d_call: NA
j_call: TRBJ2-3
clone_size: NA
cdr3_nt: TGCAGTGCTAGGAACGGAGATACGCAGTATTTT
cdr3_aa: CSARNGDTQYF

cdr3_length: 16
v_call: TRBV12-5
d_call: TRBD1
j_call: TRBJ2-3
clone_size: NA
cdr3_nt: TGTGCTAGTGGTCTCCCGGGACAGGGTGATAAGGATACGCAGTATTTT
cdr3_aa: CASGLPGQGDKDTQYF

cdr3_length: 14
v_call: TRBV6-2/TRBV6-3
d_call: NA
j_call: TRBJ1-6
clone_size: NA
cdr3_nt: TGTGCCAGCAGTCAACCGAGTGGCGGGACACCCCTCCACTTT
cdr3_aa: CASSQPSGGTPLHF

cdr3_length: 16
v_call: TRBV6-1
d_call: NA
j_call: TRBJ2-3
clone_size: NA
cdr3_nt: TGTGCCAGCAGTGGACGGACCTCCGGGGTCCCAGATACGCAGTATTTT
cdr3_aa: CASSGRTSGVPDTQYF

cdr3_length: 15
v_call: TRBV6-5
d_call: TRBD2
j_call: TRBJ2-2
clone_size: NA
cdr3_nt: TGTGCCAGCAGTCTCGGGGGGGGACGGGCCGGGGAGCTGTTTTTT
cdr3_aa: CASSLGGGRAGELFF

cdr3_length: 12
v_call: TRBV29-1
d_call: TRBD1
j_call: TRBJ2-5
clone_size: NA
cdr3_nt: TGCAGCGGGGGTGACAGGGGTGAGACCCAGTACTTC
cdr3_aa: CSGGDRGETQYF

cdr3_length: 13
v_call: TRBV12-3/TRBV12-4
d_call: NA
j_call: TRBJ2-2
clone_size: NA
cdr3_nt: TGTGCCAGCAGTTCGGGAGTCACCGGGGAGCTGTTTTTT
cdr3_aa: CASSSGVTGELFF

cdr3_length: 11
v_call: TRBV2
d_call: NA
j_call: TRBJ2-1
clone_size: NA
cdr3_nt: TGTGCCAGCAGTTTAGACAATGAGCAGTTCTTC
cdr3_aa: CASSLDNEQFF

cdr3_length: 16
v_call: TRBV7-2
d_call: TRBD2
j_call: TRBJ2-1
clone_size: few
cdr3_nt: TGTGCCAGCAGCCCCGGGACTAGCGGGAGGATGAGTGAGCAGTTCTTC
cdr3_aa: CASSPGTSGRMSEQFF

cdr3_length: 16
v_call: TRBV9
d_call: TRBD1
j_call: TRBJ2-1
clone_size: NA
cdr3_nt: TGTGCCAGCAGCGTAGAGGGACAGGGGGTAGGCAATGAGCAGTTCTTC
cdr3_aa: CASSVEGQGVGNEQFF

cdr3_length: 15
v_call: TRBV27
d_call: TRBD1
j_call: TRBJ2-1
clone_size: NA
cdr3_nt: TGTGCCAGCAGTTTTCCCAGGGACAGGTTCAATGAGCAGTTCTTC
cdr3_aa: CASSFPRDRFNEQFF

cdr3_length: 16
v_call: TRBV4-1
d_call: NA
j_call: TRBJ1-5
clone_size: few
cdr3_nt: TGCGCCAGCAGCCAAGATGGGGGCTTAGGCAATCAGCCCCAGCATTTT
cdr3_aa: CASSQDGGLGNQPQHF

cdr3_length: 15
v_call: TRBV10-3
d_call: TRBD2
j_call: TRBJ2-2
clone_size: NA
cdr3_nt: TGTGCCATCAGGGCTAGCGGGATGAGGACCGGGGAGCTGTTTTTT
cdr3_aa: CAIRASGMRTGELFF